This T cell receptor (beta chain) was captured in a study of brain T cells in children with intractable seizures. Whole-study results and caveats: Only CDR3 sequence similarity suggested viral specificity, without known HCMV serostatus. Pre- and post-surgery blood differed in depth, so pre-surgery absences may be undersampling.

Produced via immunoSEQ multiplex PCR; TCRdb's table is partial and in-frame only. This sample carries hundreds of thousands of clones, about 93% of them seen once, and the ten largest clones take around 6%. A word on this clone: The antigen is unknown.

Time point defined: blood from clinic visit 5 months post-surgery; TSC patient then seizure free. Sequencing was limited to surgery cases with top T cell transcript signatures in brain tissue. Patients received at least one anti-epileptic drug before surgery. There are 12 residues in the CDR3. The germline V gene has CDR1 SNHLY and CDR2 FYNNEI. The V gene lost 7 bases and the J gene lost 4 bases, with 10 bases spanning the gap. The TCR sequence derives from a boy under three years old with tuberous sclerosis and intractable seizures. The chain recombines TRBV2 with TRBJ1-2, with D unresolved. The sample was peripheral blood, taken 4 to 5 months after surgery. The CDR3 DNA reads as TGTGCCAGCACCTCCGCGCCCTATGGCTACACCTTC. This gives the protein CASTSAPYGYTF.